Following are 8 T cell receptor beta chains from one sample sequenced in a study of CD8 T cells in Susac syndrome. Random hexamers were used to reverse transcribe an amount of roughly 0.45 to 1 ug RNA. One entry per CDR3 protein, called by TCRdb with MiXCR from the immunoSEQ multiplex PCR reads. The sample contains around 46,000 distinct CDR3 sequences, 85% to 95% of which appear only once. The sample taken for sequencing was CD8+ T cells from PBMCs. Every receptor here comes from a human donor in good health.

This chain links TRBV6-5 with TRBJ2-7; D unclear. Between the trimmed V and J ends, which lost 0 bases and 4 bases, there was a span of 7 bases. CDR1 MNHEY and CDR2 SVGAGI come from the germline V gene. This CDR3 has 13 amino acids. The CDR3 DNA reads TGTGCCAGCAGTTACTCGAACCTTTACGAGCAGTACTTC. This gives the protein CASSYSNLYEQYF.

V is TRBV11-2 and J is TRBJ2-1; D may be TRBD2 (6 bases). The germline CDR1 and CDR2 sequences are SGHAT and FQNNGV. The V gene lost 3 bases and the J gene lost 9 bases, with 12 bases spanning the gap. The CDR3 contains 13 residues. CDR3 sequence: CASSFTGEVEQFF. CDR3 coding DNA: TGTGCCAGCAGCTTCACGGGAGAGGTTGAGCAGTTCTTC. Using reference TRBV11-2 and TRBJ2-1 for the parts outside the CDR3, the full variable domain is EAGVAQSPRYKIIEKRQSVAFWCNPISGHATLYWYQQILGQGPKLLIQFQNNGVVDDSQLPKDRFSAERLKGVDSTLKIQPAKLEDSAVYLCASSFTGEVEQFFGPGTRLTVL.

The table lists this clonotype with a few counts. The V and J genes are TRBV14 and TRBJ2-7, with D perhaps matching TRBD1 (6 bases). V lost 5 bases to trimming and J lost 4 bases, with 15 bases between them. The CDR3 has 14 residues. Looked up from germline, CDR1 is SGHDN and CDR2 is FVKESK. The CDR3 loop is CASSRQERLYEQYF. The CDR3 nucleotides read TGTGCCAGCAGCAGACAGGAGAGGTTGTACGAGCAGTACTTC.

The CDR3 nucleotides read TGCGCCAGCAGCTTGGTGCAGGGGGCTAGCTATGGCTACACCTTC. As protein: CASSLVQGASYGYTF. This chain uses TRBV5-1 with TRBJ1-2; TRBD1 matches 8 bases. After removal of 0 bases from V and 4 bases from J, the junction contained 5 bases not matched to a gene. The germline CDR1 and CDR2 sequences are SGHRS and YFSETQ. The CDR3 consists of 15 residues.

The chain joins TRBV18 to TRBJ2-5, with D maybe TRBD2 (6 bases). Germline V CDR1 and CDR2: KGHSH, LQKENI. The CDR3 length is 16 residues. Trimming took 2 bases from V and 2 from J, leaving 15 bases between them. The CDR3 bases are TGTGCCAGCTCACCAATTGGAACGGCGGGACAAGAGACCCAGTACTTC. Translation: CASSPIGTAGQETQYF.

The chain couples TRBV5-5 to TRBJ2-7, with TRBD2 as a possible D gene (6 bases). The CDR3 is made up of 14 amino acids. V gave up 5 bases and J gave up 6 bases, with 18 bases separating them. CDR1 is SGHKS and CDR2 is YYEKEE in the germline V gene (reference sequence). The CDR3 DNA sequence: TGTGCCAGCAGACTTGGAGGGAAGCCTCTCGAGCAGTACTTC. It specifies CASRLGGKPLEQYF.

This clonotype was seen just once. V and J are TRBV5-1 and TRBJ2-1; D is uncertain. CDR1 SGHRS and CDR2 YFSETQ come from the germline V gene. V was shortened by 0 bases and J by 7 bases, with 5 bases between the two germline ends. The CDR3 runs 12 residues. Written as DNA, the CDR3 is TGCGCCAGCAGCTTGGGGCTTAATGAGCAGTTCTTC. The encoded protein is CASSLGLNEQFF.

CDR3 residues: CASGLYPNGANVLTF. CDR3 nucleotides: TGTGCTAGTGGTTTGTACCCCAATGGGGCCAACGTCCTGACTTTC. The rearrangement uses TRBV12-5 and TRBJ2-6; D uncertain. Germline loops: CDR1 LGHNT, CDR2 FRNRAP. This CDR3 contains 15 residues. V lost 2 bases and J lost 3, with 8 bases in between.